This TCR beta chain was obtained from a study of cytomegalovirus exposure and HLA in healthy donors. The PCR had 60 Vbeta and 13 Jbeta primers. TCRdb's copy holds only in-frame clones and misses some; the assay was immunoSEQ multiplex PCR. The sample lists over 100,000 clones; just under 80% were seen once. Germline V CDR1 and CDR2: SGDLS, YYNGEE. The length of the CDR3 is 15 residues. V dropped 2 bases and J dropped 3 bases, with 15 bases sitting between them. Input material: PBMCs. The V and J genes are TRBV9 and TRBJ2-7, with a weak D call TRBD1 (5 bases). The clonotype comes from a male donor in good health and CMV-seronegative. Here the CDR3 reads CASSVARARVYEQYF. The CDR3 DNA is TGTGCCAGCAGCGTCGCCAGGGCACGAGTCTACGAGCAGTACTTC.